These T cell receptor beta chains were read from a single sample in a study of blood T cell repertoires in COVID-19. The data were produced by immunoSEQ multiplex PCR, yet TCRdb's version contains in-frame clones alone and is incomplete. This sample has around 280,000 clones, with about nine tenths found just once. Sequencing input: PBMCs or T cells enriched from blood (not recorded which). All receptors come from a woman aged 40 to 55 who had recovered from COVID-19. Both conserved end residues are part of each CDR3. The D gene is left open where the match is weak. The size field is filled for only some rows; it gives once, few, many or a size class.

clone size,D gene,V gene,J gene,CDR3 protein,CDR3 DNA
once,.,TRBV19,TRBJ1-2,CASSEQGFLYGYTF,TGTGCCAGTAGTGAACAGGGTTTCCTCTATGGCTACACCTTC
once,TRBD1,TRBV7-3,TRBJ1-1,CASSPGTGGTEAFF,TGTGCCAGCAGCCCCGGGACAGGGGGGACTGAAGCTTTCTTT
.,TRBD2,TRBV10-1,TRBJ2-1,CASSESGGGPYNEQFF,TGCGCCAGCAGTGAGTCTGGCGGGGGTCCCTACAATGAGCAGTTCTTC
.,.,TRBV25-1,TRBJ2-3,CASSAYTDTQYF,TGTGCCAGCAGTGCTTACACAGATACGCAGTATTTT
.,.,TRBV30,TRBJ1-6,CAWSVSGGESPLHF,TGTGCCTGGAGTGTATCGGGGGGCGAATCACCCCTCCACTTT
.,.,TRBV6-5,TRBJ2-7,CASSYGLARSDEQYF,TGTGCCAGCAGTTATGGGCTAGCGAGATCAGACGAGCAGTACTTC
.,TRBD2,TRBV11-2,TRBJ2-7,CASSHPRASGRIRPYEQYF,TGTGCCAGCAGCCATCCCAGGGCTAGCGGGAGAATCAGGCCCTACGAGCAGTACTTC
once,.,TRBV3-1/TRBV3-2,TRBJ2-1,CASSQEEGPRIIYNEQFF,TGTGCCAGCAGCCAAGAGGAGGGGCCCCGTATTATATACAATGAGCAGTTCTTC
.,TRBD2,TRBV5-1,TRBJ2-3,CASSMTSGSTDTQYF,TGCGCCAGCAGCATGACTAGCGGATCCACAGATACGCAGTATTTT
.,.,TRBV11-2,TRBJ2-5,CASSSFEGGETQYF,TGTGCCAGCAGCTCCTTCGAGGGCGGGGAGACCCAGTACTTC
once,.,TRBV27,TRBJ2-3,CASSLTRTDTQYF,TGTGCCAGCAGTTTAACCAGAACAGATACGCAGTATTTT
.,TRBD2,TRBV20-1,TRBJ2-2,CSASASRAGAGTGELFF,TGCAGTGCTAGTGCCAGCCGGGCGGGAGCGGGAACCGGGGAGCTGTTTTTT
.,.,TRBV18,TRBJ2-6,CASSLDGLSGANVLTF,TGTGCCAGCTCACTGGATGGACTCTCTGGGGCCAACGTCCTGACTTTC
.,TRBD2,TRBV2,TRBJ2-3,CASSMSGGSTDTQYF,TGTGCCAGCAGTATGAGCGGGGGAAGCACAGATACGCAGTATTTT
.,.,TRBV30,TRBJ2-7,CAWSVGGAYEQYF,TGTGCCTGGAGTGTAGGGGGGGCCTACGAGCAGTACTTC
.,TRBD1,TRBV19,TRBJ1-2,CASTSRTGAGYTF,TGTGCCAGTACCTCTCGGACAGGGGCCGGCTACACCTTC
few,TRBD2,TRBV30,TRBJ2-1,CAWSSGRTSGRHEQFF,TGTGCCTGGAGTAGCGGGAGGACTAGCGGGAGACATGAGCAGTTCTTC
.,.,TRBV12-3/TRBV12-4,TRBJ1-4,CASTRQREKLFF,TGTGCCAGCACTAGACAGAGGGAAAAACTGTTTTTT
.,.,TRBV2,TRBJ1-5,CASSDEAGGDQPQHF,TGTGCCAGCAGTGACGAGGCGGGAGGGGATCAGCCCCAGCATTTT
.,.,TRBV6-2/TRBV6-3,TRBJ1-2,CASRPTGYDGYTF,TGTGCCAGCAGACCTACAGGGTACGATGGCTACACCTTC
.,TRBD1,TRBV11-2,TRBJ2-5,CASTSDRAGQETQYF,TGTGCCAGCACCTCAGACAGGGCTGGCCAAGAGACCCAGTACTTC
.,.,TRBV2,TRBJ1-1,CASSEVAGAMNTEAFF,TGTGCCAGCAGTGAAGTGGCGGGGGCAATGAACACTGAAGCTTTCTTT
.,.,TRBV2,TRBJ2-4,CASHLAENIQYF,TGTGCCAGCCATCTGGCCGAAAACATTCAGTACTTC
many,.,TRBV4-1,TRBJ2-6,CASNTGTKGANVLTF,TGCGCCAGCAACACAGGGACGAAAGGGGCCAACGTCCTGACTTTC
few,TRBD1,TRBV18,TRBJ1-2,CASSPPIQDRRYGYTF,TGTGCCAGCTCACCACCCATCCAGGACAGGCGCTATGGCTACACCTTC
.,.,TRBV6-6,TRBJ1-4,CASCPGGEKLFF,TGTGCCAGCTGCCCGGGGGGCGAAAAACTGTTTTTT
.,.,TRBV13,TRBJ1-2,CASSPTDRLIAGYTF,TGTGCCAGCAGCCCAACTGACAGGCTTATCGCTGGCTACACCTTC
.,.,TRBV11-2,TRBJ1-2,CASSLDFGGWYGYTF,TGTGCCAGCAGCTTAGATTTCGGGGGATGGTATGGCTACACCTTC
once,TRBD1,TRBV5-6,TRBJ2-2,CASSLGDRDTGELFF,TGTGCCAGCAGCTTGGGGGACAGGGACACCGGGGAGCTGTTTTTT
.,.,TRBV9,TRBJ1-5,CASSVFKGAKGNQPQHF,TGTGCCAGCAGCGTTTTCAAAGGGGCGAAGGGCAATCAGCCCCAGCATTTT
.,.,TRBV5-5,TRBJ2-1,CASSPAGWSSYNEQFF,TGTGCCAGCAGCCCAGCAGGGTGGAGCTCCTACAATGAGCAGTTCTTC
.,TRBD1,TRBV4-1,TRBJ1-2,CASSQGEDRAFGYTF,TGCGCCAGCAGCCAGGGGGAGGACAGGGCGTTTGGCTACACCTTC
.,.,TRBV27,TRBJ2-1,CASKAGSYEQFF,TGTGCCAGCAAGGCGGGCAGCTATGAGCAGTTCTTC
.,.,TRBV15,TRBJ1-1,CATSSTQLQNTEAFF,TGTGCCACCAGCAGTACCCAGTTGCAGAACACTGAAGCTTTCTTT
once,.,TRBV6-1,TRBJ1-2,CASSEWEADQPYGYTF,TGTGCCAGCAGTGAATGGGAGGCAGATCAGCCCTATGGCTACACCTTC
.,.,TRBV10-3,TRBJ1-2,CAISESTGPAYGYTF,TGTGCCATCAGTGAGTCGACAGGACCAGCCTATGGCTACACCTTC
.,.,TRBV18,TRBJ1-2,CASSPPVGGGRSGYTF,TGTGCCAGCTCGCCCCCCGTCGGGGGAGGGCGGTCGGGCTACACCTTC
once,TRBD1,TRBV9,TRBJ2-3,CASSVGRQGGTGTQYF,TGTGCCAGCAGCGTAGGAAGACAGGGTGGAACAGGTACGCAGTATTTT
.,.,TRBV6-5,TRBJ2-7,CASRMDTVNYEQYF,TGTGCCAGCAGGATGGACACGGTTAACTACGAGCAGTACTTC
.,.,TRBV9,TRBJ2-2,CASSVGQGNTGELFF,TGTGCCAGCAGCGTGGGGCAGGGGAACACCGGGGAGCTGTTTTTT
.,TRBD2,TRBV7-9,TRBJ2-7,CASSILMAGVNEQYF,TGTGCCAGCAGCATCCTCATGGCGGGAGTCAACGAGCAGTACTTC
.,.,TRBV5-1,TRBJ1-2,CASRRMDTVGNGYTF,TGCGCCAGCCGACGGATGGACACAGTAGGGAATGGCTACACCTTC
.,.,TRBV7-3,TRBJ1-3,CASSLTGTPGNTIYF,TGTGCCAGCAGCTTAACCGGGACACCTGGAAACACCATATATTTT
many,TRBD1,TRBV25-1,TRBJ1-6,CASSEGDRVSSPLHF,TGTGCCAGCAGTGAGGGGGACAGGGTTAGTTCACCCCTCCACTTT
once,TRBD1,TRBV7-2,TRBJ2-6,CASKGDRVNGANVLTF,TGTGCCAGCAAAGGGGACAGGGTGAATGGGGCCAACGTCCTGACTTTC
.,TRBD2,TRBV9,TRBJ2-7,CASSVEGRGREQYF,TGTGCCAGCAGCGTAGAGGGGAGGGGCCGCGAGCAGTACTTC
.,TRBD2,TRBV10-3,TRBJ2-7,CAISDRTSGDLSYEQYF,TGTGCCATCAGTGACAGGACTAGCGGAGATTTATCCTACGAGCAGTACTTC
once,.,TRBV10-1,TRBJ2-3,CASSSGTSTDTQYF,TGCGCCAGCAGTTCTGGGACAAGCACAGATACGCAGTATTTT
.,.,TRBV5-1,TRBJ2-2,CASSISRTTNTGELFF,TGCGCCAGCAGCATCTCGCGCACGACGAACACCGGGGAGCTGTTTTTT
once,TRBD1,TRBV5-1,TRBJ1-2,CASSLPTGNYGYTF,TGCGCCAGCAGCTTGCCGACAGGGAACTATGGCTACACCTTC
once,.,TRBV15,TRBJ2-5,CATSRDNRQMQETQYF,TGTGCCACCAGCAGAGATAATCGCCAGATGCAAGAGACCCAGTACTTC
.,.,TRBV11-2,TRBJ1-3,CASSLAAGSKNTIYF,TGTGCCAGCAGCTTAGCAGCGGGGAGTAAAAACACCATATATTTT
.,.,TRBV10-3,TRBJ2-1,CATKGEPNEQFF,TGTGCCACGAAAGGGGAACCTAATGAGCAGTTCTTC
.,.,TRBV6-2/TRBV6-3,TRBJ2-1,CASSYFSGTWGDNEQFF,TGTGCCAGCAGTTACTTCTCCGGGACCTGGGGGGACAATGAGCAGTTCTTC
.,.,TRBV7-9,TRBJ2-1,CASRHRDSPVYNEQFF,TGTGCCAGCAGACACCGGGACTCCCCCGTTTACAATGAGCAGTTCTTC